These T cell receptor beta chains were read from a single sample in a study of shared clonotypes between healthy human individuals. Method: immunoSEQ multiplex PCR; TCRdb's copy keeps in-frame clones and lacks some. The sample has some 2,500,000 clones; about nine tenths are singletons. Sequencing was carried out using naive CD4+ T cells from PBMCs. These receptors all stem from a man aged 18-30 years in good health. Some clones in this sample may be carry-over from other donors' samples. The CDR3 runs from the conserved cysteine through the conserved F or W. Fields, in order: D gene, J gene, V gene, clone size, CDR3 protein, CDR3 DNA. D genes are given only for firm matches. Size is omitted from some rows. Given values are once, few, many or a class for expanded clones.

>TRBD1|TRBJ1-1|TRBV6-5|-
CASKGQGYTEAFF
TGTGCCAGCAAGGGACAGGGGTACACTGAAGCTTTCTTT
>TRBD1|TRBJ1-1|TRBV6-5|-
CASSDRGGVNTEAFF
TGTGCCAGCAGCGACAGGGGCGGGGTGAACACTGAAGCTTTCTTT
>-|TRBJ2-1|TRBV28|-
CASTPGSLSTDEQFF
TGTGCCAGCACTCCGGGAAGCCTATCAACGGATGAGCAGTTCTTC
>TRBD2|TRBJ2-7|TRBV28|-
CASTSGTYYEQYF
TGTGCCAGTACCAGCGGGACTTACTACGAGCAGTACTTC
>-|TRBJ2-7|TRBV30|-
CAWSVRDEQYF
TGTGCCTGGAGTGTGAGGGACGAGCAGTACTTC
>-|TRBJ1-2|TRBV29-1|-
CSAIAAGAGANGYTF
TGCAGCGCCATCGCCGCGGGCGCGGGGGCGAATGGCTACACCTTC
>TRBD1|TRBJ1-1|TRBV5-1|-
CASSQGDAVAEAFF
TGCGCCAGCTCTCAGGGGGATGCTGTGGCTGAAGCTTTCTTT
>-|TRBJ1-2|TRBV5-1|-
CASSSTGGYGYTF
TGCGCCAGCAGCTCAACCGGTGGCTATGGCTACACCTTC
>-|TRBJ2-1|TRBV14|-
CASSQAGAVLYNEQFF
TGTGCCAGCAGCCAAGCAGGCGCGGTTTTATACAATGAGCAGTTCTTC
>TRBD1|TRBJ1-4|TRBV29-1|-
CSVGTGTGSGKLFF
TGCAGCGTCGGAACCGGGACAGGGTCAGGAAAACTGTTTTTT
>-|TRBJ2-7|TRBV7-3|-
CASSLRDKDEQYF
TGTGCCAGCAGCTTACGGGATAAGGACGAGCAGTACTTC
>TRBD2|TRBJ2-1|TRBV11-2|-
CASTLKTGASGMGNEQFF
TGTGCCAGCACTTTGAAGACCGGGGCTAGCGGGATGGGCAATGAGCAGTTCTTC
>-|TRBJ2-7|TRBV13|few
CASSLVAGPEQYF
TGTGCCAGCAGCTTAGTAGCAGGACCCGAGCAGTACTTC
>-|TRBJ2-3|TRBV27|-
CASKSQADTQYF
TGTGCCAGCAAAAGCCAGGCAGATACGCAGTATTTT
>TRBD1|TRBJ1-2|TRBV14|-
CASSRGGASFSGYTF
TGTGCCAGCAGCAGAGGGGGCGCCTCCTTTAGTGGCTACACCTTC
>TRBD1|TRBJ2-6|TRBV4-2|-
CASSLTGDGANVLTF
TGTGCCAGCAGCCTGACAGGGGATGGGGCCAACGTCCTGACTTTC
>TRBD2|TRBJ2-7|TRBV6-5|-
CASSYSSAGGIYEQYF
TGTGCCAGCAGTTACTCCTCGGCGGGAGGGATCTACGAGCAGTACTTC
>-|TRBJ2-1|TRBV18|-
CASSTKGNEQFF
TGTGCCAGCTCTACCAAGGGAAATGAGCAGTTCTTC
>-|TRBJ2-1|TRBV28|-
CASSGRVNEQFF
TGTGCCAGCTCGGGGCGGGTCAATGAGCAGTTCTTC
>TRBD1|TRBJ1-5|TRBV11-2|-
CASSADRAEPQHF
TGTGCCAGCAGCGCGGACAGGGCTGAGCCCCAGCATTTT
>TRBD2|TRBJ2-3|TRBV11-2|-
CASSRGADTQYF
TGTGCCAGCAGCCGGGGGGCAGATACGCAGTATTTT
>TRBD1|TRBJ2-3|TRBV29-1|-
CSVPGQGNTDTQYF
TGCAGCGTGCCCGGACAGGGAAACACAGATACGCAGTATTTT
>TRBD2|TRBJ2-5|TRBV2|-
CASSGLGETQYF
TGTGCCAGCAGCGGACTAGGAGAGACCCAGTACTTC
>-|TRBJ2-3|TRBV29-1|-
CSVGGRPSTDTQYF
TGCAGCGTTGGGGGGCGGCCGAGCACAGATACGCAGTATTTT
>TRBD2|TRBJ2-7|TRBV5-1|-
CASSLGTSGYEQYF
TGCGCCAGCAGCTTGGGTACTAGCGGCTACGAGCAGTACTTC
>-|TRBJ2-7|TRBV7-7|-
CASSEQHASYEQYF
TGTGCCAGCAGCGAACAGCACGCATCCTACGAGCAGTACTTC
>-|TRBJ1-1|TRBV19|-
CASSKVTEAFF
TGTGCCAGTAGTAAGGTAACTGAAGCTTTCTTT
>-|TRBJ2-5|TRBV19|-
CASSIDETQYF
TGTGCCAGTAGTATAGACGAGACCCAGTACTTC
>-|TRBJ2-1|TRBV6-1|-
CASSVQLGSYNEQFF
TGTGCCAGCAGTGTTCAGTTGGGCTCCTACAATGAGCAGTTCTTC
>TRBD2|TRBJ2-3|TRBV7-9|once
CGTRGTDTQYF
TGTGGGACTAGGGGCACAGATACGCAGTATTTT
>-|TRBJ1-2|TRBV5-1|-
CASSLAFTSGGYTF
TGCGCCAGCAGCTTGGCTTTCACGTCAGGAGGCTACACCTTC
>-|TRBJ2-1|TRBV7-7|once
CASSLGVQSSYNEQFF
TGTGCCAGCAGCTTAGGTGTCCAAAGCTCCTACAATGAGCAGTTCTTC
>TRBD1|TRBJ2-7|TRBV7-2|-
CASSPSLGQGNEQYF
TGTGCCAGCAGCCCATCCCTAGGACAGGGTAACGAGCAGTACTTC
>-|TRBJ1-2|TRBV2|-
CASSTPNYGYTF
TGTGCCAGCAGTACACCTAACTATGGCTACACCTTC
>TRBD1|TRBJ1-1|TRBV10-3|few
CATSGQENTEAFF
TGTGCCACCTCGGGACAGGAGAACACTGAAGCTTTCTTT
>-|TRBJ1-2|TRBV2|-
CASSEIRDLYGYTF
TGTGCCAGCAGTGAAATCCGGGATTTATATGGCTACACCTTC
>-|TRBJ2-1|TRBV6-1|-
CASSIGSYNEQFF
TGTGCCAGCAGTATTGGGAGTTACAATGAGCAGTTCTTC
>-|TRBJ2-5|TRBV7-8|-
CASSLVSGHYQETQYF
TGTGCCAGCAGCTTAGTGTCGGGACACTACCAAGAGACCCAGTACTTC
>-|TRBJ2-1|TRBV28|-
CASSLVGPYNEQFF
TGTGCCAGCAGTTTGGTCGGGCCCTACAATGAGCAGTTCTTC
>TRBD1|TRBJ1-4|TRBV25-1|-
CASSESGQGVKLFF
TGTGCCAGCAGTGAATCGGGACAGGGGGTAAAACTGTTTTTT
>TRBD1|TRBJ2-3|TRBV7-9|-
CASSRDSITDTQYF
TGTGCCAGCAGCAGGGACAGCATCACAGATACGCAGTATTTT
>TRBD1|TRBJ2-7|TRBV5-1|-
CASSLAGGTGEQYF
TGCGCCAGCAGCTTGGCGGGTGGGACAGGCGAGCAGTACTTC
>TRBD1|TRBJ1-2|TRBV27|-
CASSLQTGLGYTF
TGTGCCAGCAGTCTACAGACAGGGCTTGGCTACACCTTC
>-|TRBJ2-1|TRBV11-2|-
CASSLVGFAGIGEQFF
TGTGCCAGCAGCTTAGTAGGGTTCGCGGGAATTGGTGAGCAGTTCTTC
>TRBD1|TRBJ1-2|TRBV9|-
CASSVGDRNYGYTF
TGTGCCAGCAGCGTAGGGGACAGAAACTATGGCTACACCTTC
>-|TRBJ2-2|TRBV4-1|-
CASSQDRGPIIGELFF
TGCGCCAGCAGCCAAGATCGGGGCCCTATAATCGGGGAGCTGTTTTTT
>-|TRBJ1-1|TRBV19|few
CASTPHRESTEAFF
TGTGCCAGTACCCCACACAGGGAGTCTACTGAAGCTTTCTTT
>TRBD1|TRBJ2-7|TRBV7-3|-
CASSPGQGEQYF
TGTGCCAGCAGCCCGGGACAGGGCGAGCAGTACTTC
>TRBD1|TRBJ2-7|TRBV30|-
CAWSTGTGRYEQYF
TGTGCCTGGAGCACCGGGACAGGGCGGTACGAGCAGTACTTC
>-|TRBJ1-5|TRBV6-5|once
CASSRVGRGNQPQHF
TGTGCCAGCAGTCGGGTTGGAAGAGGGAATCAGCCCCAGCATTTT
>-|TRBJ1-1|TRBV20-1|-
CSGQQGTEAFF
TGCAGTGGACAGCAAGGGACTGAAGCTTTCTTT
>-|TRBJ2-1|TRBV27|-
CASTQRTGNNEQFF
TGTGCCAGCACCCAACGGACGGGAAACAATGAGCAGTTCTTC
>-|TRBJ2-7|TRBV18|-
CASSPSRDGYEQYF
TGTGCCAGCTCACCATCCCGGGACGGGTACGAGCAGTACTTC
>TRBD1|TRBJ2-3|TRBV4-3|once
CASSYRDRGDTDTQYF
TGCGCCAGCAGTTACCGCGACAGGGGAGACACAGATACGCAGTATTTT
>TRBD2|TRBJ2-7|TRBV18|-
CASSRTSGSPYEQYF
TGTGCCAGCTCAAGGACTAGCGGGAGCCCCTACGAGCAGTACTTC